The entry below describes one TCR beta chain. Produced via immunoSEQ multiplex PCR; TCRdb's table is partial and in-frame only. The table records around 18,000 clones, approximately 83% of them present only once. The data originate from a study of CD4+ T cells in melanoma. Deletions cut 3 bases from V and 5 bases from J, with 8 bases between. This CDR3 region has 14 residues. The germline gives CDR1 KGHSH, CDR2 LQKENI. The sequenced material came from cells from a culture (not recorded whether cultured in vitro). The clonotype originates from a human donor with melanoma. This chain links TRBV18 with TRBJ1-6, with D possibly being TRBD1 (6 bases). CDR3 nucleotide sequence: TGTGCCAGCTCACCGGACAGTAATAATTCACCCCTCCACTTT. This gives the protein CASSPDSNNSPLHF.